The present entry profiles one TCR beta chain with its context. Assay: immunoSEQ multiplex PCR; the TCRdb copy retains only in-frame clones and omits some. Found here are some 150,000 clones, 75% to 90% of them singletons; the top ten hold under 0.85%. Trimming stripped 0 bases from V and 5 bases from J, with 10 bases between. The CDR3 runs 14 residues. Looked up from germline, CDR1 is SEHNR and CDR2 is FQNEAQ (reference sequence). This specimen comes from a study of blood T cell repertoires in COVID-19. Donors in Cohort 3 counted as recovered after two negative PCRs, clearance, or symptom resolution.

The sequencing sample was made of PBMCs or T cells enriched from blood (not recorded which). The receptor was isolated from a woman aged 18 to 35 who had recovered from COVID-19. J is TRBJ1-2 and V is TRBV7-9; no clear D. CDR3: CASSLASAAYGYTF. CDR3 nucleotide sequence: TGTGCCAGCAGCTTAGCGTCAGCAGCGTATGGCTACACCTTC.